This TCR beta chain was profiled in a study of T-cell memory formation after mild COVID-19. Study in general: For the most part, TCR clusters were specific to one donor. General study points: Contracting clones, day 15 to 85, had balanced CD4/CD8, and later expanders favored CD4+. Mostly located in CM and EM were contracting CD4+ clones, with contracting CD8+ clones located in EMRA.

5'RACE, which relied on constant-segment primers, yielded TCR alpha and TCR beta cDNA libraries carrying sample barcodes and UMIs. One entry per CDR3 protein results from TCRdb running MiXCR on the 5' RACE reads. Among hundreds of thousands of distinct CDR3 sequences listed, 20% were seen once. This CDR3 is 14 amino acids long. Germline CDR1 and CDR2: PRHDT and FYEKMQ (reference sequence). Trimming removed 3 bases from V and 3 bases from J; junction bases left unmatched: 4. This clonotype was counted a few times. The antigen is not known. The sequencing input was PBMCs or a T cell subset sorted from them (not recorded which). This TCR came from an adult woman who had mild COVID-19 (a few samples of this study predate the infection). Cell type and time point are not known. The V call is TRBV13, the J call TRBJ2-7; 8 bases are shared with TRBD1. The CDR3: CASSFITGGYEQYF. DNA for the CDR3: TGTGCCAGCAGCTTTATTACAGGGGGCTACGAGCAGTACTTC.